This TCR beta chain was captured by sequencing in a study of shared clonotypes between healthy human individuals. Study-wide points: The authors sampled blood alone, and tissue repertoires likely differ.

This clone was picked up one time. Its antigen is as yet unknown. Measured with immunoSEQ multiplex PCR; TCRdb has only the in-frame clones, and not every one. The data show 2 million to 2.5 million clones, about nine tenths seen once. Germline V gene data show CDR1 as SGHTA and CDR2 as FQGTGA. Deletions cut 1 base from V and 5 bases from J, with 12 bases between. The CDR3 covers 14 residues. V is TRBV7-3 and J is TRBJ2-7; D is perhaps TRBD1 or TRBD2 (6 bases each). This receptor was identified in a man between 18 and 29 years old in good health. Some clones in this sample may be carry-over from other donors' samples. The sample taken for sequencing was naive CD4+ T cells from PBMCs. Subset here: CD45RA+ positively selected. The CDR3 here is CASSLNREVNEQYF. In nucleotides, the CDR3 is TGTGCCAGCAGCTTAAACAGGGAGGTGAACGAGCAGTACTTC.